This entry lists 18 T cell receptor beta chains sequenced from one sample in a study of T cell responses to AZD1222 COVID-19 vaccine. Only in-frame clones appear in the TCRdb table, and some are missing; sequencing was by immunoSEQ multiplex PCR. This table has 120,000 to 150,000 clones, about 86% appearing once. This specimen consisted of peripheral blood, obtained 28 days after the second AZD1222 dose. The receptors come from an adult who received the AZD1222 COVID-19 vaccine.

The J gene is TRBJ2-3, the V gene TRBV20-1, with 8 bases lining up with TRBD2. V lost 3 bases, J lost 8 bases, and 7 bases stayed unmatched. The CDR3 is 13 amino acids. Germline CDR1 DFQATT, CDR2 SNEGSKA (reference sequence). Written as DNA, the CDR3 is TGCAGTGCTAGTATCGGGGGGGCACTTACGCAGTATTTT. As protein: CSASIGGALTQYF.

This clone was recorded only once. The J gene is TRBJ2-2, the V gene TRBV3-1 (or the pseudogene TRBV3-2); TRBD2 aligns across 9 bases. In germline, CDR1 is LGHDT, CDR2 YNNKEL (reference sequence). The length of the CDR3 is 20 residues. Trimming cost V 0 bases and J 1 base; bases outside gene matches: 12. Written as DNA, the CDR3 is TGTGCCAGCAGCCAAGAATGGAGTAGCGGGAGCTTCTGGAACACCGGGGAGCTGTTTTTT. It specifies CASSQEWSSGSFWNTGELFF.

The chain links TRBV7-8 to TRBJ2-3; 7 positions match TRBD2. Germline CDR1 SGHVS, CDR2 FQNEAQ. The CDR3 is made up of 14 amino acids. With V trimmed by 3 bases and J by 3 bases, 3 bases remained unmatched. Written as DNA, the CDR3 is TGTGCCAGCAGCTTTAGGACTAGTACAGATACGCAGTATTTT. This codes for CASSFRTSTDTQYF.

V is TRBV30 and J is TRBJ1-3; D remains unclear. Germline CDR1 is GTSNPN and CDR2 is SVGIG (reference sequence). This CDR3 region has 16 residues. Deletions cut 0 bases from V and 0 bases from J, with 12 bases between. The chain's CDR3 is CAWSVMAVVSGNTIYF. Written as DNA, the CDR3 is TGTGCCTGGAGTGTAATGGCAGTAGTCTCTGGAAACACCATATATTTT.

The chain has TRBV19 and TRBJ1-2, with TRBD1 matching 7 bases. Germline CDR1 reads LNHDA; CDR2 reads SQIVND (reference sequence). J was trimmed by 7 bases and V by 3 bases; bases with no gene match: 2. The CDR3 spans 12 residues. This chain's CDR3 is CASSIQGGGYTF. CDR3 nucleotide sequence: TGTGCCAGTAGTATCCAGGGGGGTGGCTACACCTTC.

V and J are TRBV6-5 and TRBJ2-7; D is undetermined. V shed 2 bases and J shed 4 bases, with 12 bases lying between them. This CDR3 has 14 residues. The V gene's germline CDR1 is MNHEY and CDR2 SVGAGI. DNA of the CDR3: TGTGCCAGCAGTTACCTACAGTATGGGTACGAGCAGTACTTC. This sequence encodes CASSYLQYGYEQYF.

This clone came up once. CDR3 sequence reads: CASSSSGLAGERDTQYF. The CDR3 DNA is TGTGCCAGCAGCTCCTCTGGACTAGCGGGAGAACGGGATACGCAGTATTTT. This chain links TRBV5-6 with TRBJ2-3, with 13 bases matching TRBD2. The CDR3 is 17 residues long. CDR1 is SGHDT and CDR2 is YYEEEE in the germline V gene. The V segment lost 3 bases and the J segment 6 bases; nucleotides outside the gene matches: 10.

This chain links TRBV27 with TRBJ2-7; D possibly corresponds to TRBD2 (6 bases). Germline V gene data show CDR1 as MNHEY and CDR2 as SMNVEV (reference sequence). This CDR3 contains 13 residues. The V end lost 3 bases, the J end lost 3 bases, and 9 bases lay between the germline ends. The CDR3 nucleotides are TGTGCCAGCAGTTTTTTCGGGGGCTACGAGCAGTACTTC. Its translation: CASSFFGGYEQYF.

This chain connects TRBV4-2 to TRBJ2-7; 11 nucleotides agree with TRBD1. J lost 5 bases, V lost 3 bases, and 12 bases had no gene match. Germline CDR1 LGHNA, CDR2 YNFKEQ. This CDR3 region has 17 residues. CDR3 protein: CASSHKIEDRGLNEQYF. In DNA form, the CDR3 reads TGTGCCAGCAGCCACAAGATAGAGGACAGGGGGCTTAACGAGCAGTACTTC.

CDR3 coding DNA: TGTGCCAGCAGGTTCTGGCTGGGACAGACGAACCAAGAGACCCAGTACTTC. This sequence encodes CASRFWLGQTNQETQYF. This rearrangement joins TRBV5-8 to TRBJ2-5, with 7 bases lining up with TRBD1. After removal of 5 bases from V and 0 bases from J, the junction contained 13 bases not matched to a gene. The CDR3 contains 17 residues. Per the germline V gene, CDR1 is SGHTS and CDR2 is YDEGEE. Combining the CDR3 with reference TRBV5-8 and TRBJ2-5 gives the whole variable domain EAGVTQSPTHLIKTRGQQATLRCSPISGHTSVYWYQQALGLGLQFLLWYDEGEERNRGNFPPRFSGRQFPNYSSELNVNALELEDSALYLCASRFWLGQTNQETQYFGPGTRLLVL.

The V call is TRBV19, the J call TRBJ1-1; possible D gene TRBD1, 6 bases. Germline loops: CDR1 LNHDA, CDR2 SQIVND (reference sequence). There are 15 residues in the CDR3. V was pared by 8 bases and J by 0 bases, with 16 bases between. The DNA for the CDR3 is TGTGCCAGTGGCCCCCAGGGGAGCATGAACACTGAAGCTTTCTTT. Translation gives CASGPQGSMNTEAFF.

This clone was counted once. The CDR3: CASSDLAGGPGNEQFF. Here the CDR3 DNA reads TGTGCCAGCAGCGACCTAGCGGGGGGGCCCGGGAATGAGCAGTTCTTC. The chain recombines TRBV9 with TRBJ2-1, with TRBD2 matching 12 bases. Germline CDR1 is SGDLS and CDR2 is YYNGEE. The junction had 8 bases not matched to a gene; V was cut back by 3 bases and J by 7 bases. The CDR3 has 16 amino acids. Looking up the rest from reference TRBV9 and TRBJ2-1 gives the full variable domain: DSGVTQTPKHLITATGQRVTLRCSPRSGDLSVYWYQQSLDQGLQFLIQYYNGEERAKGNILERFSAQQFPDLHSELNLSSLELGDSALYFCASSDLAGGPGNEQFFGPGTRLTVL.

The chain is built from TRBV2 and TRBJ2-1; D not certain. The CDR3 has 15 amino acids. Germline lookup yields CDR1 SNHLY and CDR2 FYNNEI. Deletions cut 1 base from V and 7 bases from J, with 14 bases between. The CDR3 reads CASSEDGLGSNEQFF. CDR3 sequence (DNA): TGTGCCAGCAGTGAAGATGGGCTAGGTAGTAATGAGCAGTTCTTC.

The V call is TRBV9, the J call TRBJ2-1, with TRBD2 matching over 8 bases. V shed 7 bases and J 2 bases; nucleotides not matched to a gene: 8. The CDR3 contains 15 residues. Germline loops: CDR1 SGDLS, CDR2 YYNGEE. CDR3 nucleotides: TGTGCCAGCTCAAGGGGCGGGGGGCCCTACAATGAGCAGTTCTTC. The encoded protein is CASSRGGGPYNEQFF. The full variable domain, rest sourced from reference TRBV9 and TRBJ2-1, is DSGVTQTPKHLITATGQRVTLRCSPRSGDLSVYWYQQSLDQGLQFLIQYYNGEERAKGNILERFSAQQFPDLHSELNLSSLELGDSALYFCASSRGGGPYNEQFFGPGTRLTVL.

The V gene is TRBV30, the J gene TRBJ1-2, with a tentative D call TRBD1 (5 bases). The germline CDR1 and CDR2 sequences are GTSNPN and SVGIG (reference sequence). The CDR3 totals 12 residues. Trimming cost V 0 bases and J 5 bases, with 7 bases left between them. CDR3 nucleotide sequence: TGTGCCTGGAGTGTACGGGGGTATGGCTACACCTTC. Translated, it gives CAWSVRGYGYTF.

Here the CDR3 DNA reads TGTGCCAGCAGTGAAGCGCCGAAGGCCCAGCATTTT. The encoded protein is CASSEAPKAQHF. This chain links TRBV6-1 with TRBJ1-5; D gene uncertain. The CDR3 has 12 amino acids. CDR1 and CDR2 from the germline V gene are MNHNS and SASEGT. V was pared by 0 bases and J by 11 bases, with 8 bases between.

The CDR3 DNA follows: TGTGCCAGCAGCCCCCGTGACATCCTTAACTATGGCTACACCTTC. Translation gives CASSPRDILNYGYTF. The chain couples TRBV7-9 to TRBJ1-2; D is ambiguous. The CDR3 has 15 amino acids. The germline CDR1 and CDR2 sequences are SEHNR and FQNEAQ (reference sequence). V lost 5 bases, J lost 1 base, and 14 bases lay in between.

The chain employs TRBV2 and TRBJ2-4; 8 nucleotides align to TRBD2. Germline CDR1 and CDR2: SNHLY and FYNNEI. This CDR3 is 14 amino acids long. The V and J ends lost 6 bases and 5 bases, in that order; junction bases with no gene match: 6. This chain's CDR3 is CASRRVGGENIQYF. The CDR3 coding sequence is TGTGCCAGCAGACGGGTCGGGGGGGAAAACATTCAGTACTTC.